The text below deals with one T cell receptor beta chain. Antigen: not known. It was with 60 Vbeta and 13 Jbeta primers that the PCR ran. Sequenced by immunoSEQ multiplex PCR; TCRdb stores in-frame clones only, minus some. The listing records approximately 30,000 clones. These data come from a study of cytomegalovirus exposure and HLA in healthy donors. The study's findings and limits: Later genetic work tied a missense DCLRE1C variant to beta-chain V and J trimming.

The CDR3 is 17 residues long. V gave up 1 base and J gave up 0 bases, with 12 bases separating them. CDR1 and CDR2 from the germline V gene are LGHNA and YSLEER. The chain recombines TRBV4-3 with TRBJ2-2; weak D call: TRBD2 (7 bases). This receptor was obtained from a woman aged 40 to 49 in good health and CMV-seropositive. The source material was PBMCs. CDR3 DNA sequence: TGCGCCAGCAGCCAAGGGCGGGGGCTTCCGAACACCGGGGAGCTGTTTTTT. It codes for CASSQGRGLPNTGELFF.